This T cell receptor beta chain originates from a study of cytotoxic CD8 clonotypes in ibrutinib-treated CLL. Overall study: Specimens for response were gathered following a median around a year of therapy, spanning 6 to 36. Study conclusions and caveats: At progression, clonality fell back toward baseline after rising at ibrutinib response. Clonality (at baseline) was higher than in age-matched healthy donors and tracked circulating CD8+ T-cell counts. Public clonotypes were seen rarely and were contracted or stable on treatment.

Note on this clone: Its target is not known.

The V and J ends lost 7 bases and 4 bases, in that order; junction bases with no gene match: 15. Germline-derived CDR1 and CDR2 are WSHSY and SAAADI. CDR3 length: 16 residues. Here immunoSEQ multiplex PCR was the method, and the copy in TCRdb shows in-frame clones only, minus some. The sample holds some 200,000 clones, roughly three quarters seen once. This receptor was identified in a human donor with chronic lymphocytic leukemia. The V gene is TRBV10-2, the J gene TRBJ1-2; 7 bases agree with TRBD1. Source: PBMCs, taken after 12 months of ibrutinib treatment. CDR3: CASTEYVRQGFYGYTF. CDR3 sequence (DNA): TGCGCCAGCACGGAATATGTGAGACAGGGCTTCTATGGCTACACCTTC.